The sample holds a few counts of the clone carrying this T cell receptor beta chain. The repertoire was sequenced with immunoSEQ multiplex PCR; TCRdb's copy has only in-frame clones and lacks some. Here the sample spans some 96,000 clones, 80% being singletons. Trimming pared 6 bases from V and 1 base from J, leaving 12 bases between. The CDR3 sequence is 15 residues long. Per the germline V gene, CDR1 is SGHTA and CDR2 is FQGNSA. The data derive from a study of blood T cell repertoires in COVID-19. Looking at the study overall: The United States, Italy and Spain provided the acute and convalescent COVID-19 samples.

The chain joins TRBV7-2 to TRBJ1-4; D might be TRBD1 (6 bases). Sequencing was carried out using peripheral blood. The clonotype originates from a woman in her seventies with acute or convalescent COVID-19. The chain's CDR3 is CASSQSTGTNEKLFF. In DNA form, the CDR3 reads TGTGCCAGCAGTCAATCGACAGGAACTAATGAAAAACTGTTTTTT.